The T cell receptor beta chain under discussion was sequenced for a study of blood T cell repertoires in COVID-19. Study-wide background: Sites in the United States, Italy and Spain provided acute and convalescent COVID-19 samples.

Data came from immunoSEQ multiplex PCR; TCRdb stores just in-frame clones and leaves some out. The sample includes tens of thousands of clones, more than 70% of them seen just once. Germline CDR1 is MNHEY and CDR2 is SVGAGI. This CDR3 has 14 amino acids. V dropped 2 bases and J dropped 7; count of bases not matched to a gene: 2. This TCR was sampled from a human donor in a cohort sampled during active COVID-19. Sequencing used peripheral blood. This rearrangement joins TRBV6-5 to TRBJ1-6; 7 nucleotides align to TRBD1. The CDR3 sequence: CASSYRDSNSPLHF. As DNA, the CDR3 is TGTGCCAGCAGTTACAGGGACAGCAATTCACCCCTCCACTTT.